Listed below are T cell receptor beta chains from one sample, sequenced in a study of cytomegalovirus exposure and HLA in healthy donors. Assay: immunoSEQ multiplex PCR; the TCRdb copy retains only in-frame clones and omits some. The sample holds about 150,000 clones, around 80% seen once. Sequenced material: PBMCs. The receptors were gathered from a woman between 40 and 50 years old in good health and CMV-seropositive. The CDR3 runs from the conserved cysteine through the conserved F or W.

TRBV6-5,15,CASSRRQLRGETQYF
TRBV9,15,CASSETSASTGELFF
TRBV18,15,CASSPPTGGRETQYF
TRBV18,15,CASSPAAATNEKLFF
TRBV14,17,CASSHFFESSGTGELFF
TRBV6-1,14,CASPRGREEGEQYF
TRBV7-3,15,CASSLLAGRGNEQFF
TRBV19,14,CASRPQGVQETQYF
TRBV7-9,12,CASSPQWNEQFF
TRBV11-3,14,CASSFSTANYGYTF
TRBV6-6,14,CASSLPGTRVYAFF
TRBV4-1,18,CASSQDYGGGGRAYEQYF
TRBV7-3,16,CASSLMSQSSYNEQFF
TRBV30,11,CAWSPRNEQYF
TRBV30,14,CAWSIGQGAYEQYF
TRBV5-4,15,CASSLGGRAESEQFF
TRBV18,15,CASSLVTGESTEAFF
TRBV30,15,CAWNDRGPTNQPQHF
TRBV7-2,14,CASSFRDSNTEAFF
TRBV10-3,14,CAISEGTGRNEQFF
TRBV7-8,14,CASSLETITGELFF
TRBV5-1,14,CASSLAFWNTEAFF
TRBV5-1,14,CASSLGSISETQYF
TRBV28,16,CASSSSGRASYNEQFF
TRBV18,14,CASSPPGTGFGYTF
TRBV28,13,CASRTAGQETQYF
TRBV10-3,20,CAISESTPPRVGSGSYEQYF
TRBV7-9,14,CASSLGQLSYEQYF
TRBV5-1,17,CASSLAGTPFSGNTIYF
TRBV5-8,15,CASSFRGFGTDTQYF
TRBV28,15,CASSIWDRVYQPQHF